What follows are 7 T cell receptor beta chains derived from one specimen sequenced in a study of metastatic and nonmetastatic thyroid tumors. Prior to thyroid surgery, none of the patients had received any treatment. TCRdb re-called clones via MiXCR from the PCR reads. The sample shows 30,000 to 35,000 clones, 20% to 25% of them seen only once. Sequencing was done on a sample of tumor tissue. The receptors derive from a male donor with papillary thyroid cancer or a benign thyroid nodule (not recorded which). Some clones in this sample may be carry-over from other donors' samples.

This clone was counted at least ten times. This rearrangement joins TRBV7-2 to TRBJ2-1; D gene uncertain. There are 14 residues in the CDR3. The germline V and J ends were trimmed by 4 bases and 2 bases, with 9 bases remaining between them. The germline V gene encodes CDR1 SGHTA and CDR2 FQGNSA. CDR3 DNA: TGTGCCAGCAGCTGGCGATCCACCTACAATGAGCAGTTCTTC. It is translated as CASSWRSTYNEQFF.

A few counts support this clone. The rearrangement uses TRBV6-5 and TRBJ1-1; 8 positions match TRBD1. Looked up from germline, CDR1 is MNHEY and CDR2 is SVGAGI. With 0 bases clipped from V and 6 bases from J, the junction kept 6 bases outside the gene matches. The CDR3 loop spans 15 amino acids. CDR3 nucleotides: TGTGCCAGCAGTTACTCGACCACAGGGGGGCCTGAAGCTTTCTTT. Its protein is CASSYSTTGGPEAFF.

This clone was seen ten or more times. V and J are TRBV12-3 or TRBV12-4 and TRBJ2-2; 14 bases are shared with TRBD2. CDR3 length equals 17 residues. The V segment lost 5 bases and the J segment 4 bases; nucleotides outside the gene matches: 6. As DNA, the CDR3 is TGTGCCAGCAGTAGTATGGGACTAGCGGGGGTCACCGGGGAGCTGTTTTTT. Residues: CASSSMGLAGVTGELFF.

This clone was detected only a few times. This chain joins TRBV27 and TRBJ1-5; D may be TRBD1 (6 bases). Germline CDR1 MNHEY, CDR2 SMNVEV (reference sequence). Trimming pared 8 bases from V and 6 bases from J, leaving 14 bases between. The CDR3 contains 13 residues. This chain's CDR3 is CASGSQGSQPQHF. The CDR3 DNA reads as TGTGCCAGCGGTTCCCAGGGGAGTCAGCCCCAGCATTTT.

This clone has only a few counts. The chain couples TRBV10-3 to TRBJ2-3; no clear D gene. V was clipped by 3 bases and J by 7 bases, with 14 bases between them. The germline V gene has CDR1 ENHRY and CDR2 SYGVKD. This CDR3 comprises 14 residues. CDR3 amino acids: CAISEWGASYTQYF. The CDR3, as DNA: TGTGCCATCAGTGAATGGGGTGCCTCTTATACGCAGTATTTT.

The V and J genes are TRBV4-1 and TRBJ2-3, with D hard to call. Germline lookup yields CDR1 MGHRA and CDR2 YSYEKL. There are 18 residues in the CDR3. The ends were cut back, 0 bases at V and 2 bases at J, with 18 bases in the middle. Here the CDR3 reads CASSQDLALGYVTDTQYF. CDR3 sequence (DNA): TGCGCCAGCAGCCAAGATCTGGCACTCGGCTATGTCACAGATACGCAGTATTTT.

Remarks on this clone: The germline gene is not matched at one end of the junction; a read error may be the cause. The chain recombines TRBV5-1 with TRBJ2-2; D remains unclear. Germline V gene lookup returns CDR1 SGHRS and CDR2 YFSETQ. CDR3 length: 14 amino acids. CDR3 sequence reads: CASGLSGGTGELFF. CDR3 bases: TGCGCCAGCGGCTTGTCAGGTGGCACCGGGGAGCTGTTTTTT.